The rows below give T cell receptor beta chains drawn from one sample of a study of persistence of HIV-infected CD4 T cells. Method: immunoSEQ multiplex PCR; TCRdb's copy keeps in-frame clones and lacks some. Here the sample spans tens of thousands of clones, about 87% being singletons. For these receptors, no antigen is known. The sample was CD4+ T cells sorted from PBMCs after approximately 20-hour stimulation, taken from a patient who received antiretroviral therapy. These TCRs come from an adult woman with HIV who was CMV-seropositive. CDR3s include the opening cysteine and the closing phenylalanine or tryptophan. Each record gives: J gene, V gene, CDR3 length, CDR3 protein.

J gene: TRBJ2-5; V gene: TRBV4-2; CDR3 length: 17; CDR3 protein: CASSQVRAGKSRETQYF
J gene: TRBJ1-6; V gene: TRBV18; CDR3 length: 15; CDR3 protein: CASSPGQGKNSPLHF
J gene: TRBJ1-1; V gene: TRBV9; CDR3 length: 14; CDR3 protein: CASSVVLGGTEAFF
J gene: TRBJ1-2; V gene: TRBV6-5; CDR3 length: 14; CDR3 protein: CASSISGQGLGYTF
J gene: TRBJ2-5; V gene: TRBV4-1; CDR3 length: 17; CDR3 protein: CASSQERGLAGGETQYF
J gene: TRBJ1-5; V gene: TRBV4-2; CDR3 length: 14; CDR3 protein: CASSQVGSDQPQHF
J gene: TRBJ1-2; V gene: TRBV7-8; CDR3 length: 17; CDR3 protein: CASSSPSDRLTNYGYTF
J gene: TRBJ1-2; V gene: TRBV5-6; CDR3 length: 15; CDR3 protein: CASSPPVGANYGYTF
J gene: TRBJ1-5; V gene: TRBV5-1; CDR3 length: 15; CDR3 protein: CASSLDRSDVQPQHF
J gene: TRBJ1-5; V gene: TRBV6-5; CDR3 length: 14; CDR3 protein: CASSRWPRNQPQHF
J gene: TRBJ1-6; V gene: TRBV4-1; CDR3 length: 17; CDR3 protein: CASSQDSHGLKNSPLHF
J gene: TRBJ2-2; V gene: TRBV24-1; CDR3 length: 13; CDR3 protein: CATSDGFTGELFF
J gene: TRBJ2-3; V gene: TRBV18; CDR3 length: 15; CDR3 protein: CASSLTSDPTDTQYF
J gene: TRBJ2-7; V gene: TRBV5-8; CDR3 length: 15; CDR3 protein: CASSFGIDRRNEQYF
J gene: TRBJ2-1; V gene: TRBV19; CDR3 length: 13; CDR3 protein: CASSGQGFNEQFF
J gene: TRBJ1-1; V gene: TRBV25-1; CDR3 length: 12; CDR3 protein: CASSTGATEAFF
J gene: TRBJ1-4; V gene: TRBV10-3; CDR3 length: 15; CDR3 protein: CAISVSDGPNEKLFF
J gene: TRBJ2-5; V gene: TRBV9; CDR3 length: 18; CDR3 protein: CASSVGASGVLGQETQYF
J gene: TRBJ1-1; V gene: TRBV10-2; CDR3 length: 11; CDR3 protein: CASEFGTEAFF
J gene: TRBJ2-7; V gene: TRBV11-3; CDR3 length: 13; CDR3 protein: CASSFEFSDEQYF
J gene: TRBJ2-3; V gene: TRBV5-1; CDR3 length: 16; CDR3 protein: CASSLGGLSGTDTQYF
J gene: TRBJ2-1; V gene: TRBV4-2; CDR3 length: 16; CDR3 protein: CASSPRLAGDINEQFF
J gene: TRBJ1-2; V gene: TRBV28; CDR3 length: 14; CDR3 protein: CASSLEIGGYGYTF
J gene: TRBJ1-2; V gene: TRBV4-1; CDR3 length: 15; CDR3 protein: CASSLGQFANYGYTF
J gene: TRBJ1-2; V gene: TRBV28; CDR3 length: 14; CDR3 protein: CASSAAGPNYGYTF
J gene: TRBJ1-2; V gene: TRBV3-1/TRBV3-2; CDR3 length: 15; CDR3 protein: CASSHRGFRDYGYTF
J gene: TRBJ1-5; V gene: TRBV30; CDR3 length: 15; CDR3 protein: CAWSPRGKGNQPQHF
J gene: TRBJ1-5; V gene: TRBV29-1; CDR3 length: 14; CDR3 protein: CSAEDRGHNQPQHF
J gene: TRBJ1-1; V gene: TRBV7-2; CDR3 length: 14; CDR3 protein: CASSLTGQNTEAFF
J gene: TRBJ1-2; V gene: TRBV6-4; CDR3 length: 12; CDR3 protein: CASSDRGYGYTF
J gene: TRBJ1-5; V gene: TRBV12-3/TRBV12-4; CDR3 length: 13; CDR3 protein: CASSSNSNQPQHF
J gene: TRBJ2-1; V gene: TRBV6-9; CDR3 length: 18; CDR3 protein: CASSYPPTTSGGPNEQFF
J gene: TRBJ2-2; V gene: TRBV12-3/TRBV12-4; CDR3 length: 12; CDR3 protein: CASSQLRGELFF
J gene: TRBJ1-1; V gene: TRBV30; CDR3 length: 14; CDR3 protein: CAWSVGSWYTEAFF
J gene: TRBJ2-7; V gene: TRBV19; CDR3 length: 14; CDR3 protein: CASSPDRGPYEQYF
J gene: TRBJ2-7; V gene: TRBV12-5; CDR3 length: 14; CDR3 protein: CASGLVSGPYEQYF
J gene: TRBJ2-3; V gene: TRBV15; CDR3 length: 15; CDR3 protein: CATSRWAGGTDTQYF
J gene: TRBJ1-3; V gene: TRBV7-3; CDR3 length: 13; CDR3 protein: CASSLRRESTIYF
J gene: TRBJ1-2; V gene: TRBV2; CDR3 length: 16; CDR3 protein: CASSVLPTTLSYGYTF
J gene: TRBJ2-2; V gene: TRBV4-1; CDR3 length: 16; CDR3 protein: CASSQGAGVNTGELFF
J gene: TRBJ1-4; V gene: TRBV30; CDR3 length: 17; CDR3 protein: CALTPGLLPPTNEKLFF
J gene: TRBJ1-5; V gene: TRBV18; CDR3 length: 17; CDR3 protein: CASSPGQGKTGNQPQHF
J gene: TRBJ2-5; V gene: TRBV12-5; CDR3 length: 14; CDR3 protein: CASGYETGGETQYF